This is a list of T cell receptor beta chains from one sample in a study of T-cell reconstitution after alpha-beta-depleted transplantation in children. MiXCR, run by TCRdb on the PCR reads, gives a single entry per CDR3 protein. The sample carries fewer than 95,000 distinct CDR3 sequences, 12% recorded once. The source was PBMCs from the stem cell graft donor, collected from the stem cell graft. These receptors came from a human donor who donated a stem cell graft to a child with inherited bone marrow failure. The CDR3 runs from the conserved cysteine through the conserved F or W. The order of the fields is V gene, CDR3 length, D gene, J gene, clone size, CDR3 protein, CDR3 DNA. D genes are given only for firm matches. Clone size is given for some rows only: seen once, a few or many times, or a class if the clone is expanded.

V gene: TRBV6-5; CDR3 length: 13; D gene: -; J gene: TRBJ1-2; clone size: many; CDR3 protein: CASSYSGDDGYTF; CDR3 DNA: TGTGCCAGCAGTTACTCAGGGGACGATGGCTACACCTTC
V gene: TRBV5-1; CDR3 length: 14; D gene: -; J gene: TRBJ1-1; clone size: many; CDR3 protein: CASSIGRDNTEAFF; CDR3 DNA: TGCGCCAGCAGCATAGGACGGGATAACACTGAAGCTTTCTTT
V gene: TRBV7-2; CDR3 length: 15; D gene: -; J gene: TRBJ1-5; clone size: -; CDR3 protein: CASSFSGIGNQPQHF; CDR3 DNA: TGTGCCAGCAGCTTCAGTGGGATTGGCAATCAGCCCCAGCATTTT
V gene: TRBV6-2/TRBV6-3; CDR3 length: 15; D gene: TRBD2; J gene: TRBJ2-3; clone size: many; CDR3 protein: CASSSLAAAIRTQYF; CDR3 DNA: TGTGCCAGCAGTAGCCTAGCGGCCGCCATAAGGACGCAGTATTTT
V gene: TRBV29-1; CDR3 length: 13; D gene: TRBD2; J gene: TRBJ2-1; clone size: many; CDR3 protein: CSGGTSGTNEQFF; CDR3 DNA: TGCAGCGGTGGGACTAGCGGGACTAATGAGCAGTTCTTC
V gene: TRBV7-9; CDR3 length: 17; D gene: TRBD2; J gene: TRBJ2-2; clone size: many; CDR3 protein: CASSFGTSGSRTGELFF; CDR3 DNA: TGTGCCAGCAGCTTCGGGACTAGCGGGAGTAGGACCGGGGAGCTGTTTTTT
V gene: TRBV29-1; CDR3 length: 12; D gene: TRBD2; J gene: TRBJ2-3; clone size: many; CDR3 protein: CSALAGADTQYF; CDR3 DNA: TGCAGCGCCCTAGCGGGAGCAGATACGCAGTATTTT
V gene: TRBV7-9; CDR3 length: 15; D gene: TRBD2; J gene: TRBJ2-5; clone size: many; CDR3 protein: CASSRLAGLQETQYF; CDR3 DNA: TGTGCCAGCAGCCGACTAGCGGGCCTTCAAGAGACCCAGTACTTC
V gene: TRBV5-4; CDR3 length: 16; D gene: -; J gene: TRBJ2-1; clone size: many; CDR3 protein: CASSLGGLGSYNEQFF; CDR3 DNA: TGTGCCAGCAGCTTGGGGGGATTAGGTTCCTACAATGAGCAGTTCTTC
V gene: TRBV5-1; CDR3 length: 14; D gene: -; J gene: TRBJ1-1; clone size: many; CDR3 protein: CASSDDLEDTEAFF; CDR3 DNA: TGCGCCAGCAGCGACGACCTCGAGGACACTGAAGCTTTCTTT
V gene: TRBV7-9; CDR3 length: 13; D gene: -; J gene: TRBJ1-1; clone size: -; CDR3 protein: CASSSQPNTEAFF; CDR3 DNA: TGTGCCAGCAGCTCCCAACCAAACACTGAAGCTTTCTTT
V gene: TRBV6-1; CDR3 length: 15; D gene: TRBD2; J gene: TRBJ2-7; clone size: many; CDR3 protein: CASSEAAGGQSEQYF; CDR3 DNA: TGTGCCAGCAGTGAAGCTGCGGGAGGGCAATCCGAGCAGTACTTC
V gene: TRBV5-1; CDR3 length: 14; D gene: -; J gene: TRBJ1-6; clone size: many; CDR3 protein: CASSAGPTGTPLHF; CDR3 DNA: TGCGCCAGCAGCGCGGGACCCACCGGGACACCCCTCCACTTT
V gene: TRBV12-3/TRBV12-4; CDR3 length: 15; D gene: TRBD1; J gene: TRBJ1-1; clone size: many; CDR3 protein: CASTLTGTAKTEAFF; CDR3 DNA: TGTGCCAGCACCCTCACCGGGACAGCCAAAACTGAAGCTTTCTTT